This T cell receptor beta chain stems from a study of identical twins. With 0 bases removed from V and 3 bases from J, the gap between germline ends came to 9 bases. The CDR3 totals 15 residues. Germline V gene sequence: CDR1 SGHDN, CDR2 FVKESK. This clonotype came up a few times. As yet, its antigen is unknown. Study outcomes and limitations: Weaker excess twin sharing was observed in beta out-of-frame sequences. When twins shared out-of-frame alpha sequences, those sequences had excess low generation probability. It was possible that invariant MAIT and iNKT cells partly confounded the zero-insertion analyses.

Template switching introduced a universal primer site, and the cDNA bore unique molecular identifiers. TCRdb passed the 5' RACE reads through MiXCR, listing each CDR3 protein once. Found here are about 530,000 distinct CDR3 sequences, approximately 14% of them singletons; the top ten hold 0.44%. The same sample was also studied in work on yellow fever vaccine responses in identical twins.

Sequenced: CD4+ T cells sorted from blood. The chain is built from TRBV14 and TRBJ2-1; D is undetermined. The sequence was collected from a woman under 30 in good health. CDR3 protein: CASSQDTGYYNEQFF. CDR3 coding DNA: TGTGCCAGCAGCCAAGATACTGGTTACTACAATGAGCAGTTCTTC.